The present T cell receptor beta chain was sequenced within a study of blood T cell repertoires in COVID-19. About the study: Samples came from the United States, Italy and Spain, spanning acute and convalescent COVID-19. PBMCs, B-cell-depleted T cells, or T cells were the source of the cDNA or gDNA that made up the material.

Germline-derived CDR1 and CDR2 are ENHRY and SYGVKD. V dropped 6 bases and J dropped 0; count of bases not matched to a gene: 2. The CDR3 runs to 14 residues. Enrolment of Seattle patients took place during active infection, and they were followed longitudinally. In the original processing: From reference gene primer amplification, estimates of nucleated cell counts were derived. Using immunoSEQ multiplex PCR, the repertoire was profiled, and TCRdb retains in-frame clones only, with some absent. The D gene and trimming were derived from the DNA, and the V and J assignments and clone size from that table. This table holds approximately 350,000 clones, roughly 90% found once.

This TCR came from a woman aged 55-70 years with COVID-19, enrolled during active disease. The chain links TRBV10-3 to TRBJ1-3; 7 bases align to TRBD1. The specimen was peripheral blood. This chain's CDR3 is CAIRGTASGNTIYF. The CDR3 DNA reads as TGTGCCATCAGGGGGACAGCCTCTGGAAACACCATATATTTT.